A single sample is the source of the 18 T cell receptor beta chains below, sequenced in a study of shared clonotypes between healthy human individuals. The method was immunoSEQ multiplex PCR; TCRdb's version includes in-frame clones alone and lacks a portion of them. The sample holds some 2,100,000 clones, about 93% seen once. CD8 cells classed as naive were CD45RO-negative and positively selected for CCR7, excluding terminally differentiated effector memory CD45RA+ cells. Sequencing was carried out using naive CD8+ T cells from PBMCs. These receptor sequences come from a man aged 18 to 30 in good health. Some clones in this sample may be carry-over from other donors' samples.

The chain recombines TRBV28 with TRBJ2-3; no clear D. The V gene lost 4 bases and the J gene lost 0 bases, with 14 bases spanning the gap. Germline V gene sequence: CDR1 MDHEN, CDR2 SYDVKM. The CDR3 totals 16 residues. This CDR3 reads CASSSLLGQSTDTQYF. The CDR3 bases are TGTGCCAGCAGTTCCCTCTTAGGGCAGAGCACAGATACGCAGTATTTT. Based on the CDR3 plus reference TRBV28 and TRBJ2-3, the full variable domain is DVKVTQSSRYLVKRTGEKVFLECVQDMDHENMFWYRQDPGLGLRLIYFSYDVKMKEKGDIPEGYSVSREKKERFSLILESASTNQTSMYLCASSSLLGQSTDTQYFGPGTRLTVL.

As to this clone: At the DNA level, this CDR3 is encoded by other sequences in the same sample as well. The V and J genes are TRBV29-1 and TRBJ1-2, with D uncertain. Germline V gene data show CDR1 as SQVTM and CDR2 as ANQGSEA. The CDR3 length is 11 residues. The ends were cut back, 7 bases at V and 4 bases at J, with 10 bases in the middle. The CDR3 loop reads CSARGPYGYTF. The CDR3 nucleotides are TGCAGCGCCCGAGGGCCCTATGGCTACACCTTC.

In DNA, the CDR3 is TGTGCCAGCAGCGCTGAGGGGTCCTACGAGCAGTACTTC. Its translation: CASSAEGSYEQYF. The rearrangement joins TRBV13 to TRBJ2-7; D could derive from TRBD1 or TRBD2 (5 bases each). The ends were cut back, 5 bases at V and 1 base at J, with 9 bases in the middle. CDR1 PRHDT and CDR2 FYEKMQ come from the germline V gene (reference sequence). The CDR3 is 13 residues long. The entire variable domain, with the rest obtained from reference TRBV13 and TRBJ2-7, is as follows: AAGVIQSPRHLIKEKRETATLKCYPIPRHDTVYWYQQGPGQDPQFLISFYEKMQSDKGSIPDRFSAQQFSDYHSELNMSSLELGDSALYFCASSAEGSYEQYFGPGTRLTVT.

This chain connects TRBV19 to TRBJ2-1; the match to TRBD2 covers 8 bases. CDR1 and CDR2 from the germline V gene are LNHDA and SQIVND (reference sequence). This CDR3 contains 12 residues. V shed 8 bases, J shed 9 bases, and the junction held 6 bases outside the gene matches. CDR3 sequence reads: CASGWRGAEQFF. The CDR3 bases are TGTGCCAGTGGGTGGCGGGGGGCTGAGCAGTTCTTC.

This clone was counted only a few times. The chain carries TRBV27 and TRBJ1-5, with TRBD1 matching 7 bases. V gave up 6 bases and J gave up 3 bases; unmatched junction bases: 5. The CDR3 is made up of 14 amino acids. CDR1 is MNHEY and CDR2 is SMNVEV in the germline V gene (reference sequence). The CDR3 sequence is CASREQGNNQPQHF. The CDR3 bases are TGTGCCAGCAGGGAACAGGGGAACAATCAGCCCCAGCATTTT.

A note on this clone: Other DNA sequences in this sample translate to the same CDR3. The V gene is TRBV9, the J gene TRBJ2-7; D may be TRBD2 (6 bases). The CDR3 extends over 13 amino acids. The germline V and J ends were trimmed by 2 bases and 5 bases, with 11 bases remaining between them. From germline, CDR1 is SGDLS and CDR2 YYNGEE. The CDR3 region is CASSVSGGNEQYF. The CDR3 DNA sequence: TGTGCCAGCAGCGTCTCCGGGGGTAACGAGCAGTACTTC.

The chain's CDR3 is CASSVRERDEQFF. In nucleotides, the CDR3 is TGTGCCAGCAGCGTCAGGGAGCGGGATGAGCAGTTCTTC. This chain uses TRBV9 with TRBJ2-1, with a weak D call TRBD2 (6 bases). Germline values: CDR1 SGDLS, CDR2 YYNGEE. The CDR3 length is 13 residues. V lost 2 bases and J lost 8, with 11 bases in between.

The chain is built from TRBV30 and TRBJ2-1; 13 nucleotides line up with TRBD2. The CDR3 is 15 residues long. The V segment lost 4 bases and the J segment 8 bases; nucleotides outside the gene matches: 8. Germline V lookup: CDR1 GTSNPN, CDR2 SVGIG (reference sequence). CDR3 nucleotides: TGTGCCTGGACCCAAACTAGCGGGAGGGCCGATGAGCAGTTCTTC. Its translation: CAWTQTSGRADEQFF.

The chain couples TRBV5-6 to TRBJ2-1, with 11 positions matching TRBD2. Germline-derived CDR1 and CDR2 are SGHDT and YYEEEE. V lost 2 bases to trimming and J lost 15 bases; unmatched junction nucleotides: 10. The CDR3 is 14 amino acids. The CDR3 coding sequence is TGTGCCAGCAGCTTTGGGCTAGCGGGAGGTCGGGGGTTCTTC. Residues: CASSFGLAGGRGFF.

V is TRBV9 and J is TRBJ2-5, with D possibly being TRBD1 (6 bases). The CDR3 totals 15 residues. Trimming left V 10 bases short and J 0 bases short, with 19 bases between. Germline loops: CDR1 SGDLS, CDR2 YYNGEE. The CDR3 here is CASSLGDKYQETQYF. CDR3 sequence (DNA): TGTGCCTCCTCTTTGGGGGACAAGTACCAAGAGACCCAGTACTTC.

The chain has TRBV21-1 and TRBJ2-5; TRBD2 was called by the table and not checked on the DNA. TRBV21-1 is an annotated pseudogene. CDR3 size: 14 residues. As DNA, the CDR3 is TGTGCCAGCACTAGCGAAACATCCCAAGAGACCCAGTACTTC. Its translation: CASTSETSQETQYF.

The chain joins TRBV6-5 to TRBJ1-2; 7 nucleotides align to TRBD1. V lost 2 bases, J lost 1 base, and 4 bases stayed unmatched. Per the germline V gene, CDR1 is MNHEY and CDR2 is SVGAGI. The CDR3 contains 15 residues. The CDR3 DNA follows: TGTGCCAGCAGTTACCGGACAGGAGTTAACTATGGCTACACCTTC. Translated: CASSYRTGVNYGYTF.

The chain recombines TRBV7-9 with TRBJ1-4; D is ambiguous. Germline assignment: CDR1 SEHNR and CDR2 FQNEAQ (reference sequence). The V and J ends lost 2 bases and 1 base respectively, with 17 bases between them. This CDR3 contains 18 residues. The CDR3 reads CASSLIERVGVTNEKLFF. The CDR3 DNA follows: TGTGCCAGCAGCTTAATTGAGAGGGTTGGGGTAACTAATGAAAAACTGTTTTTT.

J is TRBJ1-2 and V is TRBV29-1; D remains unclear. Germline V lookup: CDR1 SQVTM, CDR2 ANQGSEA. Between the trimmed V and J ends, which lost 4 bases and 14 bases, there was a span of 20 bases. This CDR3 comprises 12 residues. In DNA, the CDR3 is TGCAGCGTTGCTGAAGGTGGAGGAGTCGGGACCTTC. It translates to CSVAEGGGVGTF.

The sample holds one count of this clone. The rearrangement uses TRBV5-6 and TRBJ2-1; D ambiguous. The germline V and J ends were trimmed by 5 bases and 0 bases, with 6 bases remaining between them. This CDR3 region has 13 residues. CDR1 is SGHDT, CDR2 YYEEEE, per germline. CDR3 sequence: CASSHSSYNEQFF. The CDR3 DNA is TGTGCCAGCAGTCATAGCTCCTACAATGAGCAGTTCTTC.

V usage is TRBV25-1 and J usage is TRBJ2-1; unclear D gene. In germline, CDR1 is MGHDK, CDR2 SYGVNS. Trimming cost V 5 bases and J 9 bases, with 14 bases left between them. CDR3 length: 13 amino acids. DNA of the CDR3: TGTGCCAGCAGTAGCATATTAGGCGGTGAGCAGTTCTTC. Translated, it gives CASSSILGGEQFF.

The rearrangement links TRBV2 to TRBJ1-5, with D uncertain. The V gene lost 3 bases and the J gene lost 5 bases, with 14 bases spanning the gap. The CDR3 has 15 amino acids. Looked up from germline, CDR1 is SNHLY and CDR2 is FYNNEI. The CDR3 is CASSDWEGRDQPQHF. CDR3 nucleotide sequence: TGTGCCAGCAGTGACTGGGAAGGAAGAGATCAGCCCCAGCATTTT.

This clone was counted a few times. The chain combines TRBV7-3 with TRBJ1-5; D not resolved. CDR3 length equals 13 residues. Trimming removed 6 bases at V and 0 bases at J, with 6 bases between. CDR1 is SGHTA and CDR2 is FQGTGA in the germline V gene. The CDR3, as DNA: TGTGCCAGCAGAGTTAGTAGCAATCAGCCCCAGCATTTT. Translating it yields CASRVSSNQPQHF.